This T cell receptor beta chain originates from a study of response to subunit inactivated influenza vaccine. TCRdb analysed the RT-PCR reads with MiXCR anew, one entry per CDR3 protein. The sample contains some 570,000 distinct CDR3 sequences, 10% to 12% of which appear only once. Per germline, CDR1 MDHEN and CDR2 SYDVKM. Trimming stripped 5 bases from V and 2 bases from J, with 19 bases between. CDR3 length equals 16 residues. These data were likewise used in another study, on T cells expressing NK-cell markers. That investigation notes: Production of TCR beta cDNA relied on 5'RACE template switching with UMIs. The sequencing cohort of eight donors included seven HCMV-seropositive individuals and one seronegative individual. Among CD8+ T cells from over 5 donors, dominant NKG2C+ clonotypes accounted for roughly 1.0-7.0%.

The V and J genes are TRBV28 and TRBJ2-7, with D perhaps matching TRBD1 (5 bases). This TCR came from a man aged 45-65 years who received an inactivated influenza vaccine. The material was PBMCs from blood, obtained on the day of vaccination. The CDR3 here is CASSPLEGHHPYEQYF. The CDR3 coding sequence is TGTGCCAGCAGTCCCCTGGAAGGACACCATCCCTACGAGCAGTACTTC.